These 7 T cell receptor beta chains share one sample of origin, sequenced in a study of OX40 agonist ivuxolimab in advanced cancers. Profiled with immunoSEQ multiplex PCR; TCRdb holds only in-frame clones, not every one. The data show around 48,000 clones, approximately 86% seen once. Sequenced material: CD4+ or CD8+ T cells sorted from blood, taken in a trial of the OX40 agonist ivuxolimab. These TCRs come from an adult with an advanced solid tumor such as melanoma, head and neck, liver or kidney cancer.

This clone was detected only a few times. The V gene is TRBV4-1, the J gene TRBJ2-3; tentative D call: TRBD2 (5 bases). Looked up from germline, CDR1 is MGHRA and CDR2 is YSYEKL. Trimming cost V 1 base and J 3 bases, with 14 bases left between them. The CDR3 length is 16 residues. This chain's CDR3 is CASSQVDLGWTDTQYF. The CDR3, as DNA: TGCGCCAGCAGCCAAGTGGACTTAGGATGGACAGATACGCAGTATTTT.

V and J are TRBV7-2 and TRBJ2-5, with 10 bases identical to TRBD2. Germline V gene data show CDR1 as SGHTA and CDR2 as FQGNSA. The V gene end was trimmed by 1 base and the J gene end by 1 base; junction bases not matched to a gene: 3. This CDR3 is 16 amino acids long. The CDR3 here is CASSLGLAGVQETQYF. CDR3 DNA: TGTGCCAGCAGCTTAGGCCTAGCGGGGGTCCAAGAGACCCAGTACTTC. Full variable domain (missing parts from reference TRBV7-2 and TRBJ2-5): GAGVSQSPSNKVTEKGKDVELRCDPISGHTALYWYRQSLGQGLEFLIYFQGNSAPDKSGLPSDRFSAERTGGSVSTLTIQRTQQEDSAVYLCASSLGLAGVQETQYFGPGTRLLVL.

The chain carries TRBV6-1 and TRBJ1-5; no reliable D call. Germline values: CDR1 MNHNS, CDR2 SASEGT. The CDR3 loop spans 13 amino acids. The germline V and J ends were trimmed by 6 bases and 6 bases, with 12 bases remaining between them. CDR3 nucleotide sequence: TGTGCCAGCAGGGTTGAGGGTACTCAGCCCCAGCATTTT. It translates to CASRVEGTQPQHF.

The rearrangement links TRBV7-2 to TRBJ1-1; D uncertain. The CDR3 spans 15 residues. CDR1 SGHTA and CDR2 FQGNSA come from the germline V gene. V gave up 1 base and J gave up 1 base, with 10 bases separating them. This CDR3 reads CASSLGIGRNTEAFF. CDR3 coding DNA: TGTGCCAGCAGCTTAGGAATTGGCAGGAACACTGAAGCTTTCTTT.

The rearrangement links TRBV5-1 to TRBJ1-2, with 7 bases lining up with TRBD1. The germline CDR1 and CDR2 sequences are SGHRS and YFSETQ. The CDR3 contains 14 residues. V lost 5 bases to trimming and J lost 4 bases; unmatched junction nucleotides: 8. This chain's CDR3 is CASRTRQGPYGYTF. The CDR3 DNA is TGCGCCAGCAGAACCCGACAGGGCCCCTATGGCTACACCTTC.

The chain recombines TRBV5-5 with TRBJ2-3; 13 nucleotides line up with TRBD2. Trimming cost V 4 bases and J 3 bases; bases outside gene matches: 5. The CDR3 consists of 16 residues. Germline V lookup: CDR1 SGHKS, CDR2 YYEKEE (reference sequence). The CDR3 sequence: CASSKLAGGPTDTQYF. CDR3 nucleotide sequence: TGTGCCAGCAGCAAACTAGCGGGGGGGCCGACAGATACGCAGTATTTT. Filled out from reference TRBV5-5 and TRBJ2-3, the complete variable domain reads DAGVTQSPTHLIKTRGQQVTLRCSPISGHKSVSWYQQVLGQGPQFIFQYYEKEERGRGNFPDRFSARQFPNYSSELNVNALLLGDSALYLCASSKLAGGPTDTQYFGPGTRLTVL.

The V and J genes are TRBV4-1 and TRBJ1-2, with D tentatively TRBD1 (5 bases). The CDR3 is 17 amino acids. Per the germline V gene, CDR1 is MGHRA and CDR2 is YSYEKL. The germline V and J ends were trimmed by 0 bases and 0 bases, with 14 bases remaining between them. The CDR3, as DNA: TGCGCCAGCAGCCAAGATTTCGGGGCCAAGCCTAACTATGGCTACACCTTC. Translating gives CASSQDFGAKPNYGYTF.